A single T cell receptor beta chain is shown here with its context. The antigen is undetermined. Between the trimmed V and J ends, which lost 4 bases and 4 bases, there was a span of 9 bases. The CDR3 loop spans 13 amino acids. Germline assignment: CDR1 SEHNR and CDR2 FQNEAQ (reference sequence). Clones were sequenced by immunoSEQ multiplex PCR, and TCRdb holds only the in-frame ones, with some missing. The sample gives roughly 50,000 clones, 70% to 90% of which show up once; 15% to 25% is in the top ten. Time point specified: baseline, week 1 (first vaccination visit). Specified treatment: pre-vaccination baseline after standard-of-care therapy. Each of the donors came in with new WHO grade 3 or 4 astrocytomas that were IDH1-mutant and ATRX-lost. These data are taken from a study of a mutant IDH1 vaccine in newly diagnosed glioma. Study-wide background: Treated patients showed a male proportion of roughly 60%, a female proportion of around 38%, and a mean age of 40.4 years. Most patients had radiochemotherapy with temozolomide before enrollment; others had one alone. Study results and caveats: Vaccine-induced immune responses occurred in 93.3% of patients.

The material sequenced was PBMCs, taken from a glioma patient treated with radiotherapy, temozolomide or both. This TCR was sampled from a man aged 18 to 35 with glioma. V usage is TRBV7-9 and J usage is TRBJ2-3; D gene uncertain. In DNA, the CDR3 is TGTGCCAGCAGCTCATTTTTTTCAGATACGCAGTATTTT. Its translation: CASSSFFSDTQYF.